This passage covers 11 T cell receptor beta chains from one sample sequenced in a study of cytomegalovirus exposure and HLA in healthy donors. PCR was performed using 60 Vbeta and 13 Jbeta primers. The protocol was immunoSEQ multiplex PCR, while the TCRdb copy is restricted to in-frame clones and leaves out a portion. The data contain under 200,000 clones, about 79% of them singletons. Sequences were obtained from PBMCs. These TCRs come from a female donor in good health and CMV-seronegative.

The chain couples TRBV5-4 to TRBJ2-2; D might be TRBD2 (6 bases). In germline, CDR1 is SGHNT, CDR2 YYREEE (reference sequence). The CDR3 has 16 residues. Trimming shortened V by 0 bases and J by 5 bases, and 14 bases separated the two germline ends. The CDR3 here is CASSLAGGLGTGELFF. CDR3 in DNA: TGTGCCAGCAGCTTGGCAGGAGGGCTTGGTACCGGGGAGCTGTTTTTT.

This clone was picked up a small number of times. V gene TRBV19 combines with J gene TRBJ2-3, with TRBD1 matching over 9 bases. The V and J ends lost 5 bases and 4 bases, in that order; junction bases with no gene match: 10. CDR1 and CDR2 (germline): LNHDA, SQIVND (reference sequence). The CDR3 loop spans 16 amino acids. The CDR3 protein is CASSARDRAGADTQYF. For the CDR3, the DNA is TGTGCCAGTAGTGCCAGGGACAGGGCAGGCGCAGATACGCAGTATTTT.

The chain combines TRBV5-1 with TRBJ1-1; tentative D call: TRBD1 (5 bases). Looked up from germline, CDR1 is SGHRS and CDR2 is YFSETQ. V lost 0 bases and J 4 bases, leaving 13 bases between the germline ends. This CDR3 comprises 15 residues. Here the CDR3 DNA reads TGCGCCAGCAGCTTGGGTCCAGGGCGAGTCACTGAAGCTTTCTTT. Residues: CASSLGPGRVTEAFF. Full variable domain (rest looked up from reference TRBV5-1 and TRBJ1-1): KAGVTQTPRYLIKTRGQQVTLSCSPISGHRSVSWYQQTPGQGLQFLFEYFSETQRNKGNFPGRFSGRQFSNSRSEMNVSTLELGDSALYLCASSLGPGRVTEAFFGQGTRLTVV.

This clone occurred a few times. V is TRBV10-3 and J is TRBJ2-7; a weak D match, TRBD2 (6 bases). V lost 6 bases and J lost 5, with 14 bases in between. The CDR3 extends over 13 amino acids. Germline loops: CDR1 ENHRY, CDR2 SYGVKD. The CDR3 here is CAIRRLVTDEQYF. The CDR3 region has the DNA TGTGCCATCAGGAGACTAGTGACGGACGAGCAGTACTTC.

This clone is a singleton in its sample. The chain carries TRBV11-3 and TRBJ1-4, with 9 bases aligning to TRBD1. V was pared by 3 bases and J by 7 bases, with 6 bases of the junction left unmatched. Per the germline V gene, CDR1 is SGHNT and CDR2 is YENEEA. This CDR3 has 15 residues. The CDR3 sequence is CASSFGDRDGEKLFF. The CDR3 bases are TGTGCCAGCAGCTTTGGGGACAGGGATGGTGAAAAACTGTTTTTT.

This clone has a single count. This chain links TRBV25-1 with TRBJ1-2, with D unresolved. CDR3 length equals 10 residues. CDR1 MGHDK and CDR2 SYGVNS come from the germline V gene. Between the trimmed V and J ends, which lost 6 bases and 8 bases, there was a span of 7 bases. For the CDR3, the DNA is TGTGCCAGCAGGGGGAGAGGCTACACCTTC. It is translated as CASRGRGYTF.

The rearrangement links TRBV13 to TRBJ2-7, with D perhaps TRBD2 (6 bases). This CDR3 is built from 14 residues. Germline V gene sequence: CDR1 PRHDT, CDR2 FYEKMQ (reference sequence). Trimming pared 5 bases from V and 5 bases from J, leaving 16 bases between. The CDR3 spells CASSDRGGTHEQYF. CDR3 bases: TGTGCCAGCAGCGACCGGGGCGGGACCCACGAGCAGTACTTC. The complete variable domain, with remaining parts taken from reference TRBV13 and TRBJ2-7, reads AAGVIQSPRHLIKEKRETATLKCYPIPRHDTVYWYQQGPGQDPQFLISFYEKMQSDKGSIPDRFSAQQFSDYHSELNMSSLELGDSALYFCASSDRGGTHEQYFGPGTRLTVT.

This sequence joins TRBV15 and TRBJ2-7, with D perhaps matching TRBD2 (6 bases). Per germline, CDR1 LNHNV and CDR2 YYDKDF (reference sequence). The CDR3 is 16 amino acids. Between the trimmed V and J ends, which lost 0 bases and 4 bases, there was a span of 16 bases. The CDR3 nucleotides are TGTGCCACCAGCAGAGATGCGGGGCCGAGTCTATACGAGCAGTACTTC. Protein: CATSRDAGPSLYEQYF. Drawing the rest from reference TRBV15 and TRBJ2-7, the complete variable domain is DAMVIQNPRYQVTQFGKPVTLSCSQTLNHNVMYWYQQKSSQAPKLLFHYYDKDFNNEADTPDNFQSRRPNTSFCFLDIRSPGLGDTAMYLCATSRDAGPSLYEQYFGPGTRLTVT.

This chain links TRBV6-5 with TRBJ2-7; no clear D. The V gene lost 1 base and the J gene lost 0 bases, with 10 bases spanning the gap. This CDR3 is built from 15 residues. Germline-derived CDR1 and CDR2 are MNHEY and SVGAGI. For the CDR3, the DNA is TGTGCCAGCAGTTACTTGACGACGGGCTCCTACGAGCAGTACTTC. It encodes CASSYLTTGSYEQYF.

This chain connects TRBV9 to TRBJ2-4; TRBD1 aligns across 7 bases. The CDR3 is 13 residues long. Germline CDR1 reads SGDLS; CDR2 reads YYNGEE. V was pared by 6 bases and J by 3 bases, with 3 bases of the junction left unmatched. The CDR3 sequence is CASTGQNKNIQYF. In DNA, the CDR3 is TGTGCCAGCACGGGACAGAACAAAAACATTCAGTACTTC. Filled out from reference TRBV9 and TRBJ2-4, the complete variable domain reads DSGVTQTPKHLITATGQRVTLRCSPRSGDLSVYWYQQSLDQGLQFLIQYYNGEERAKGNILERFSAQQFPDLHSELNLSSLELGDSALYFCASTGQNKNIQYFGAGTRLSVL.

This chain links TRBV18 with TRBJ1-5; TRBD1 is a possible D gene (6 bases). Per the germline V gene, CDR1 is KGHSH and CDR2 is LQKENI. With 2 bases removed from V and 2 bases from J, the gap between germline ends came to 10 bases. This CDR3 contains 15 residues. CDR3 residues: CASSPSGQRNQPQHF. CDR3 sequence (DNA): TGTGCCAGCTCACCATCCGGACAGCGCAATCAGCCCCAGCATTTT.